This T cell receptor beta chain comes out of a study of T cell responses to AZD1222 COVID-19 vaccine. Overall study findings and caveats: Spike as a whole was targeted by vaccine-associated CD4 TCRs, dominant at 160-218 and 743-854. Of the AZD1222 recipients, only 5 to 7 were seropositive at baseline.

Profiled with immunoSEQ multiplex PCR; TCRdb holds only in-frame clones, not every one. The sample yields about 140,000 clones, about 82% seen once. With respect to this clone: Antigen: not known.

Sequencing used peripheral blood, obtained 28 days after the second AZD1222 dose. The clonotype originates from an adult who received the AZD1222 COVID-19 vaccine.

CDR3 sequence reads: CASSQSTGTGGDEQFF. The CDR3 nucleotides are TGTGCCAGCAGCCAGTCAACCGGGACAGGGGGCGATGAGCAGTTCTTC. The genes are TRBV3-1 (or the pseudogene TRBV3-2) and TRBJ2-1; TRBD1 matches at 12 bases. The CDR3 extends over 16 amino acids. V shed 3 bases and J 8 bases; nucleotides not matched to a gene: 8. CDR1 is LGHDT and CDR2 is YNNKEL in the germline V gene (reference sequence).